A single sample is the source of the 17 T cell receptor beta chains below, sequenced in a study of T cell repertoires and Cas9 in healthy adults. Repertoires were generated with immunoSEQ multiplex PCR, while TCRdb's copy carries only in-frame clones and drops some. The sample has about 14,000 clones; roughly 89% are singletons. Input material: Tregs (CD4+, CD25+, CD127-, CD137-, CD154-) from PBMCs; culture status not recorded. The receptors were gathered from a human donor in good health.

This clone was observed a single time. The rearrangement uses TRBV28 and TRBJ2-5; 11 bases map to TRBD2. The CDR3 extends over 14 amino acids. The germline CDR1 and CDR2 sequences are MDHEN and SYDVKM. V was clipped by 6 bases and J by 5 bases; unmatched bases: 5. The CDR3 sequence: CASRLAGVRETQYF. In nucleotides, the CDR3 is TGTGCCAGCAGACTAGCGGGAGTAAGGGAGACCCAGTACTTC.

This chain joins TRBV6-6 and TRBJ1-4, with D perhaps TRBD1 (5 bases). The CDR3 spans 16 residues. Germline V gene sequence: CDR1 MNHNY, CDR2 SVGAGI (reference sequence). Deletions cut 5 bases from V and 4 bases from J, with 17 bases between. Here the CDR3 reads CASSPGPHGGNEKLFF. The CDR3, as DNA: TGTGCCAGCAGTCCAGGACCGCATGGGGGTAATGAAAAACTGTTTTTT.

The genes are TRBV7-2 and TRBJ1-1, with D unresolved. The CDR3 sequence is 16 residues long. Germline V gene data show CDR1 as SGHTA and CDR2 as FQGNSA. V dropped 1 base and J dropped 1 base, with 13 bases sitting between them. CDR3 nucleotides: TGTGCCAGCAGCTTAGTTGTCCGCTTTCCGAACACTGAAGCTTTCTTT. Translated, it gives CASSLVVRFPNTEAFF.

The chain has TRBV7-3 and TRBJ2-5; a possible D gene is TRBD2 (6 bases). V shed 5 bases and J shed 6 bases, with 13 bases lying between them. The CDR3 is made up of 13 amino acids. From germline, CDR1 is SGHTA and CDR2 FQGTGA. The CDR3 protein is CASSGTAGKTQYF. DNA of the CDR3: TGTGCCAGCAGCGGGACGGCGGGGAAGACCCAGTACTTC.

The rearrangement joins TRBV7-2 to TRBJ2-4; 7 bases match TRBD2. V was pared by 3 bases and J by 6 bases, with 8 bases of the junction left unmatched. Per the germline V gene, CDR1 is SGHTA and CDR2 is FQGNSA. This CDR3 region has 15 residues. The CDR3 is CASSFPGGLRNIQYF. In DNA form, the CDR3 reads TGTGCCAGCAGCTTTCCGGGGGGACTGAGAAACATTCAGTACTTC.

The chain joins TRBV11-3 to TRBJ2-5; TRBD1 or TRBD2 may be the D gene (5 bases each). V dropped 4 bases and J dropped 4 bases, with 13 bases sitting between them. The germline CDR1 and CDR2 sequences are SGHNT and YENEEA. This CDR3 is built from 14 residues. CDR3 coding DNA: TGTGCCAGCAGCTGGCAGAGTGGGGGAGAGACCCAGTACTTC. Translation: CASSWQSGGETQYF. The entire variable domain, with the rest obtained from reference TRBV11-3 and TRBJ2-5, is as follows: EAGVVQSPRYKIIEKKQPVAFWCNPISGHNTLYWYLQNLGQGPELLIRYENEEAVDDSQLPKDRFSAERLKGVDSTLKIQPAELGDSAVYLCASSWQSGGETQYFGPGTRLLVL.

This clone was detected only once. The DNA of the CDR3 is TGTGCCATCAGTGAGTCAGATAGCGGCGTTGCCAATGAGCAGTTCTTC. As protein: CAISESDSGVANEQFF. The chain employs TRBV10-3 and TRBJ2-1; a possible D gene is TRBD2 (6 bases). This CDR3 has 16 amino acids. Trimming took off 0 bases at V and 6 bases at J, with 15 bases between the two ends. Germline CDR1 reads ENHRY; CDR2 reads SYGVKD.

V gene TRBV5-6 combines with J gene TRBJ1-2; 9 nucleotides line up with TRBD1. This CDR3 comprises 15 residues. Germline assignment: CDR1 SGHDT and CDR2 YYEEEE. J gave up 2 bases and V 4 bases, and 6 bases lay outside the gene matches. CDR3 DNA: TGTGCCAGCAGCCTGGGGACAGGGAGGAACTATGGCTACACCTTC. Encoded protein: CASSLGTGRNYGYTF.

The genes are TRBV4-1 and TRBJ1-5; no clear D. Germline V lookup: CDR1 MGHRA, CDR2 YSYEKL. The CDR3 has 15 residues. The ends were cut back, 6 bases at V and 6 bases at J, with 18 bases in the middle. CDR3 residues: CASSYREGPSQPQHF. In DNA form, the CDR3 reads TGCGCCAGCAGTTATAGGGAGGGTCCCAGTCAGCCCCAGCATTTT.

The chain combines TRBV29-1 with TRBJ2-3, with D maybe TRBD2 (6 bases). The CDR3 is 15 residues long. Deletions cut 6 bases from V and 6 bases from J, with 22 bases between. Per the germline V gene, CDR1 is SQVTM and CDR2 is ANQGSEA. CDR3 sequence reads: CSVPGRAGRRDTQYF. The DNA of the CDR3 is TGCAGCGTACCCGGTAGAGCGGGTCGCCGGGATACGCAGTATTTT.

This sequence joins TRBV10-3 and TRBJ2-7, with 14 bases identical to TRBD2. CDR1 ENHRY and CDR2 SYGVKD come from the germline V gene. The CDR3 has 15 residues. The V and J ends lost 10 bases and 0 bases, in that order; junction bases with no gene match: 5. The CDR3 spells CATGTSGGSSYEQYF. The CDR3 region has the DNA TGTGCCACTGGGACTAGCGGGGGAAGCTCCTACGAGCAGTACTTC.

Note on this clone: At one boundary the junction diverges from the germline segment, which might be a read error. The CDR3 coding sequence is TGTGCCACCAGCGAACGGACCGTGGCCGGGGAGCTGTTTTTT. This sequence encodes CATSERTVAGELFF. This chain joins TRBV7-2 and TRBJ2-2; D uncertain. The germline V gene has CDR1 SGHTA and CDR2 FQGNSA. This CDR3 has 14 amino acids.

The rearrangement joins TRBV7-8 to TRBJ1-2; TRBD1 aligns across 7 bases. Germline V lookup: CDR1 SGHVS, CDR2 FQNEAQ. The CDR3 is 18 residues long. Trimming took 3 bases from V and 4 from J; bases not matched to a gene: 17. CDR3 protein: CASSFQGGTLSPVYGYTF. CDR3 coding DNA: TGTGCCAGCAGCTTTCAGGGGGGTACTCTCTCCCCGGTCTATGGCTACACCTTC.

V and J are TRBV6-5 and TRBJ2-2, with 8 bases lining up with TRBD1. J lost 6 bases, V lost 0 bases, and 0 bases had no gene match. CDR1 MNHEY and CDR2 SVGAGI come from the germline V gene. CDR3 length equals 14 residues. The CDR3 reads CASSYSTGAGELFF. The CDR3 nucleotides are TGTGCCAGCAGTTACTCGACAGGGGCCGGGGAGCTGTTTTTT.

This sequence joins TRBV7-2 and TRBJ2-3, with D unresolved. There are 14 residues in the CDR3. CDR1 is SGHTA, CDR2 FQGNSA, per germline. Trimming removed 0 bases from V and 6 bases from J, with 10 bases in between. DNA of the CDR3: TGTGCCAGCAGCTTAGCCCTAATCCGTGATACGCAGTATTTT. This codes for CASSLALIRDTQYF.

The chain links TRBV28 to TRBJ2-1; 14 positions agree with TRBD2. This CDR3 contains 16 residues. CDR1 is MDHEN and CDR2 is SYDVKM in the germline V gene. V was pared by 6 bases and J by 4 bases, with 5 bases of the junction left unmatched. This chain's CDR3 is CASSEGTSGGYNEQFF. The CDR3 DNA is TGTGCCAGCAGCGAAGGGACTAGCGGGGGTTACAATGAGCAGTTCTTC.

This CDR3 reads CASSPGTGGGSGANVLTF. The CDR3 DNA follows: TGTGCCAGCAGCCCCGGGACAGGGGGCGGTTCTGGGGCCAACGTCCTGACTTTC. The V call is TRBV11-1, the J call TRBJ2-6; TRBD1 matches at 12 bases. Germline V gene lookup returns CDR1 SGHAT and CDR2 FQDESV (reference sequence). This CDR3 contains 18 residues. Trimming at V came to 5 bases and at J to 1 base, leaving 6 bases not matched to a gene.